Listed here is a single T cell receptor beta chain. Individuals drawn from some 25 US areas were about 18 to 90 years old. Clinical histories supplied by participants themselves formed the basis of cohort assignment. As handled by the study authors: Using reference gene primer amplification, nucleated cell counts were estimated. Generated by immunoSEQ multiplex PCR, the TCRdb table keeps only in-frame clones and is missing some. The DNA was the basis for D and trimming; V, J and clone size are from that table. This table has under 350,000 clones, 86% appearing once. This CDR3 contains 16 residues. V lost 4 bases to trimming and J lost 3 bases; unmatched junction nucleotides: 7. CDR1 is MNHEY, CDR2 SVGAGI, per germline. These data come from a study of blood T cell repertoires in COVID-19.

The rearrangement joins TRBV6-5 to TRBJ2-5; the match to TRBD1 covers 11 bases. What was sequenced was PBMCs or T cells enriched from blood (not recorded which). The source of this sequence is a woman in her thirties or forties with acute COVID-19. CDR3 coding DNA: TGTGCCAGCAGTTCACAGGACAGGGGGCTAAAAGAGACCCAGTACTTC. The encoded protein is CASSSQDRGLKETQYF.